Listed below are T cell receptor beta chains from one sample, sequenced in a study of T-cell reconstitution after alpha-beta-depleted transplantation in children. TCRdb re-derived calls from the PCR reads in MiXCR, one entry per CDR3 protein. The sample holds over 400,000 distinct CDR3 sequences, roughly 44% seen once. This specimen was PBMCs, taken before TCRalphabeta/CD19-depleted stem cell transplant. These receptors came from a girl between 2 and 10 years old with aplastic anemia, due to receive a stem cell transplant. CDR3s include the opening cysteine and the closing phenylalanine or tryptophan. D genes are given only for firm matches. Clone size is shown for a subset of rows, as once, few, many or a class of expanded clone.

len	abundance	v_gene	j_gene	d_gene	CDR3aa	CDR3nt
13	-	TRBV7-2	TRBJ1-4	-	CASSLVWGEKLFF	TGTGCCAGCAGCTTAGTCTGGGGGGAAAAACTGTTTTTT
18	many	TRBV6-5	TRBJ2-7	TRBD1	CASSYLPGTGGLGNEQYF	TGTGCCAGCAGTTACTTGCCCGGGACAGGGGGCTTGGGGAACGAGCAGTACTTC
12	-	TRBV24-1	TRBJ2-2	-	CATSDLLGELFF	TGTGCCACCAGTGATTTACTCGGGGAGCTGTTTTTT
14	-	TRBV20-1	TRBJ2-1	-	CSALDSHHANEQFF	TGCAGTGCGCTAGACTCCCACCATGCGAATGAGCAGTTCTTC
15	-	TRBV7-3	TRBJ2-7	TRBD1	CASSLGTGQAYEQYF	TGTGCCAGCAGCTTAGGGACAGGTCAAGCCTACGAGCAGTACTTC
14	few	TRBV5-1	TRBJ2-1	-	CASSLSGTYNEQFF	TGCGCCAGCAGCTTAAGCGGTACCTACAATGAGCAGTTCTTC
17	many	TRBV9	TRBJ2-1	-	CASSVGVRGFTSNEQFF	TGTGCCAGCAGCGTAGGGGTCCGGGGGTTCACGTCCAATGAGCAGTTCTTC
15	few	TRBV12-3/TRBV12-4	TRBJ1-5	TRBD1	CASSRRTGADKPQHF	TGTGCCAGCAGTCGCCGGACAGGGGCCGATAAGCCCCAGCATTTT
13	few	TRBV20-1	TRBJ2-3	TRBD2	CSAPGGGTDTQYF	TGCAGTGCCCCCGGGGGGGGCACAGATACGCAGTATTTT
16	-	TRBV5-4	TRBJ2-5	TRBD2	CASSWGTSGGAETQYF	TGTGCCAGCAGCTGGGGGACTAGCGGGGGGGCTGAGACCCAGTACTTC
15	few	TRBV27	TRBJ2-7	-	CASRPTLRRVYEQYF	TGTGCCAGCAGACCTACCCTTAGACGGGTCTACGAGCAGTACTTC
15	few	TRBV6-5	TRBJ1-1	-	CASSYSTGGYTEAFF	TGTGCCAGCAGTTACTCCACCGGGGGGTACACTGAAGCTTTCTTT
16	many	TRBV28	TRBJ1-1	-	CASCPFPRRGNTEAFF	TGTGCCAGCTGCCCTTTTCCCCGACGGGGGAACACTGAAGCTTTCTTT
14	-	TRBV29-1	TRBJ1-1	-	CSVDLGGWGTEAFF	TGCAGCGTTGACCTGGGAGGGTGGGGCACTGAAGCTTTCTTT
14	few	TRBV12-3/TRBV12-4	TRBJ2-1	TRBD2	CASSRAGENNEQFF	TGTGCCAGCAGCCGAGCGGGAGAAAATAATGAGCAGTTCTTC
13	-	TRBV6-5	TRBJ2-1	-	CASSYSARNEQFF	TGTGCCAGCAGTTACTCAGCTCGGAATGAGCAGTTCTTC
16	-	TRBV15	TRBJ2-4	-	CATSRELKGGRVIQYF	TGTGCCACCAGCAGAGAATTGAAGGGGGGGCGGGTCATTCAGTACTTC
15	-	TRBV20-1	TRBJ1-2	-	CSAREGGAANYGYTF	TGCAGTGCTAGGGAAGGGGGAGCTGCTAACTATGGCTACACCTTC
13	-	TRBV25-1	TRBJ1-2	-	CASSEGLNYGYTF	TGTGCCAGCAGTGAAGGACTCAACTATGGCTACACCTTC
17	once	TRBV28	TRBJ2-7	-	CASSTSPLRSWDYEQYF	TGTGCCAGCAGTACCAGCCCTCTCCGTTCCTGGGACTACGAGCAGTACTTC
15	-	TRBV20-1	TRBJ2-7	TRBD2	CSARALGTMLYEQYF	TGCAGTGCTAGGGCCTTGGGGACTATGTTATACGAGCAGTACTTC
13	-	TRBV20-1	TRBJ1-2	-	CSACGTVNYGYTF	TGCAGTGCTTGTGGGACGGTAAACTATGGCTACACCTTC
15	few	TRBV9	TRBJ2-1	-	CATGRGAEGYNEQFF	TGTGCCACCGGAAGGGGAGCCGAGGGCTACAATGAGCAGTTCTTC
15	many	TRBV12-3/TRBV12-4	TRBJ1-5	-	CASSPDTPSNQPQHF	TGTGCCAGCAGTCCGGACACACCTAGCAATCAGCCCCAGCATTTT
16	many	TRBV6-5	TRBJ2-3	-	CASSYSGFRAPDTQYF	TGTGCCAGCAGTTACTCTGGTTTCAGAGCCCCAGATACGCAGTATTTT
15	-	TRBV27	TRBJ2-5	TRBD1	CASSPSDRGQETQYF	TGTGCCAGCAGTCCATCCGACAGGGGGCAAGAGACCCAGTACTTC
14	many	TRBV2	TRBJ2-7	TRBD1	CASSEQGETYEQYF	TGTGCCAGCAGTGAACAGGGGGAGACCTACGAGCAGTACTTC
15	many	TRBV12-3/TRBV12-4	TRBJ2-1	-	CASSFRRRQRNEQFF	TGTGCCAGCAGTTTTCGGCGGCGTCAGAGGAATGAGCAGTTCTTC
18	-	TRBV28	TRBJ2-3	TRBD1	CASSSYAPGTVGGDTQYF	TGTGCCAGCAGTTCTTATGCACCAGGGACAGTTGGGGGAGATACGCAGTATTTT
12	-	TRBV20-1	TRBJ2-5	-	CSQTGGTGAQYF	TGCAGTCAAACAGGCGGCACGGGGGCCCAGTACTTC
15	-	TRBV27	TRBJ2-7	-	CASTFKFGSGYEQYF	TGTGCCAGCACCTTTAAGTTCGGGAGCGGGTACGAGCAGTACTTC
15	-	TRBV27	TRBJ2-4	-	CASSLGTLAKNIQYF	TGTGCCAGCAGTTTAGGGACACTAGCCAAAAACATTCAGTACTTC
15	-	TRBV5-8	TRBJ2-1	TRBD2	CASSFDPTSGNEQFF	TGTGCCAGCAGCTTCGACCCCACTAGCGGCAATGAGCAGTTCTTC
14	few	TRBV9	TRBJ2-7	TRBD1	CASSIRDRGTEQYF	TGTGCCAGCAGCATTCGGGACAGGGGTACCGAGCAGTACTTC
17	-	TRBV4-1	TRBJ1-5	TRBD1	CASRQSQTGGWDQPQHF	TGCGCCAGCAGACAATCCCAAACAGGGGGCTGGGATCAGCCCCAGCATTTT
14	few	TRBV20-1	TRBJ2-1	TRBD2	CSAERGGGANEQFF	TGCAGTGCCGAACGAGGCGGGGGGGCGAATGAGCAGTTCTTC
13	once	TRBV20-1	TRBJ1-4	-	CSAPPGRDGELFF	TGCAGTGCTCCCCCGGGCCGTGATGGAGAACTGTTTTTT
14	few	TRBV13	TRBJ2-5	-	CASAPRGNQETQYF	TGTGCCAGCGCCCCTAGGGGTAATCAAGAGACCCAGTACTTC
14	many	TRBV20-1	TRBJ2-3	TRBD2	CSARTSGKVDTQYF	TGCAGTGCTCGGACTAGCGGGAAGGTAGATACGCAGTATTTT
15	-	TRBV12-3/TRBV12-4	TRBJ2-1	TRBD2	CASSRAGTSGGNEFF	TGTGCCAGCAGTAGGGCCGGGACTAGCGGGGGGAACGAGTTCTTC
14	-	TRBV20-1	TRBJ2-1	-	CSAQGIDAYNEQFF	TGCAGTGCTCAAGGTATAGACGCCTACAATGAGCAGTTCTTC
14	once	TRBV5-6	TRBJ1-2	-	CASRQGRGNYGYTF	TGTGCCAGCAGACAGGGAAGGGGGAACTATGGCTACACCTTC
16	many	TRBV15	TRBJ1-3	-	CATSRDRGFSGNTIYF	TGTGCCACCAGCAGAGATAGGGGATTCTCTGGAAACACCATATATTTT
14	few	TRBV2	TRBJ1-1	-	CASSVRTTGTEAFF	TGTGCCAGCAGTGTTCGGACCACGGGCACTGAAGCTTTCTTT
16	many	TRBV11-2	TRBJ2-5	-	CASSRFAGIGFETQYF	TGTGCCAGCAGCCGATTTGCAGGGATAGGGTTTGAGACCCAGTACTTC